These 24 T cell receptor beta chains were sequenced from one sample in a study of circulating and synovial CD4+ cells in juvenile arthritis. Repertoires were generated with immunoSEQ multiplex PCR, while TCRdb's copy carries only in-frame clones and drops some. There are approximately 16,000 clones in the sample; around 91% occur only once, and 0.73% lies in the top ten. The specimen sequenced was CD4+ T cells from blood. The receptors originated from a human donor with juvenile idiopathic arthritis.

The chain employs TRBV10-3 and TRBJ1-3, with D tentatively TRBD1 (6 bases). This CDR3 is built from 15 residues. Germline V gene data show CDR1 as ENHRY and CDR2 as SYGVKD. Between the trimmed V and J ends, which lost 8 bases and 2 bases, there was a span of 16 bases. The CDR3 sequence: CAIARDTLTGNTIYF. CDR3 DNA sequence: TGTGCCATCGCAAGGGACACCTTAACTGGAAACACCATATATTTT.

About this clone itself: The same CDR3 also results from other DNA sequences found in this sample. V gene TRBV2 combines with J gene TRBJ1-6; TRBD1 might be the D (6 bases). The germline CDR1 and CDR2 sequences are SNHLY and FYNNEI. The V end lost 5 bases, the J end lost 4 bases, and 12 bases lay between the germline ends. The CDR3 runs to 15 residues. The CDR3 is CASSSGQSYNSPLHF. The CDR3 nucleotides read TGTGCCAGCAGTAGCGGACAGTCTTATAATTCACCCCTCCACTTT.

This clone was recorded only once. At one end, the junction sequence differs from germline, possibly due to a read error. This chain's CDR3 is CASSLAGGAAYGYTF. In nucleotides, the CDR3 is TGTGCCAGCAGCCTAGCTGGAGGGGCGGCCTATGGCTACACCTTC. This chain joins TRBV7-9 and TRBJ1-2; TRBD1 is a possible D gene (5 bases). The CDR3 spans 15 residues. CDR1 and CDR2 (germline): SEHNR, FQNEAQ (reference sequence).

The chain is built from TRBV5-1 and TRBJ2-5; 11 bases agree with TRBD1. The better agreement between TRBJ2-7 and the DNA end casts doubt on the J call. The germline CDR1 and CDR2 sequences are SGHRS and YFSETQ. The length of the CDR3 is 14 residues. The CDR3 reads CASSSGQGAGEQYF. The CDR3 coding sequence is TGCGCCAGCAGCTCTGGACAGGGGGCAGGCGAGCAGTACTTC.

The chain employs TRBV4-1 and TRBJ2-2; D call uncertain. V was shortened by 0 bases and J by 5 bases, with 10 bases between the two germline ends. CDR3 length equals 15 residues. Germline-derived CDR1 and CDR2 are MGHRA and YSYEKL. The CDR3 reads CASSQDPILTGELFF. The CDR3 nucleotides are TGCGCCAGCAGCCAAGACCCTATTCTGACCGGGGAGCTGTTTTTT.

CDR3 sequence: CASSRTPENTEAFF. CDR3 nucleotides: TGTGCCAGCAGCCGAACTCCTGAGAACACTGAAGCTTTCTTT. This chain connects TRBV7-9 to TRBJ1-1, with D unresolved. Per germline, CDR1 SEHNR and CDR2 FQNEAQ (reference sequence). This CDR3 spans 14 amino acids. Trimming took off 5 bases at V and 1 base at J, with 11 bases between the two ends.

V is TRBV7-9 and J is TRBJ1-5; TRBD1 might be the D (6 bases). This CDR3 is built from 13 residues. The germline gives CDR1 SEHNR, CDR2 FQNEAQ (reference sequence). The V end lost 5 bases, the J end lost 6 bases, and 11 bases lay between the germline ends. CDR3 loop: CASSPTGLQPQHF. The DNA for the CDR3 is TGTGCCAGCAGCCCGACAGGCCTTCAGCCCCAGCATTTT.

The chain carries TRBV6-5 and TRBJ2-5, with no clear D. The CDR3 covers 15 residues. Germline lookup yields CDR1 MNHEY and CDR2 SVGAGI. Trimming cost V 0 bases and J 0 bases, with 8 bases left between them. The CDR3 here is CASSYSFSNQETQYF. In DNA, the CDR3 is TGTGCCAGCAGTTACTCGTTTTCAAACCAAGAGACCCAGTACTTC.

The chain is built from TRBV11-2 and TRBJ2-7, with D maybe TRBD2 (5 bases). From germline, CDR1 is SGHAT and CDR2 FQNNGV. The ends were cut back, 1 base at V and 2 bases at J, with 9 bases in the middle. This CDR3 has 14 amino acids. The CDR3, as DNA: TGTGCCAGCAGCTTAGTTCCGGGGACCTACGAGCAGTACTTC. The encoded protein is CASSLVPGTYEQYF.

V gene TRBV11-2 combines with J gene TRBJ1-2, with D uncertain. In germline, CDR1 is SGHAT, CDR2 FQNNGV. This CDR3 contains 17 residues. Trimming cost V 1 base and J 0 bases, with 15 bases left between them. CDR3 sequence: CASSLGRPAEPNYGYTF. The CDR3 nucleotides read TGTGCCAGCAGCTTAGGTAGACCAGCGGAGCCTAACTATGGCTACACCTTC.

The CDR3 DNA reads TGCGCCAGCAGCTTGTCGCGAGGGGGGGAACCATACAATGAGCAGTTCTTC. It is translated as CASSLSRGGEPYNEQFF. The chain couples TRBV5-1 to TRBJ2-1; possibly TRBD2 for D (7 bases). Trimming removed 1 base at V and 4 bases at J, with 18 bases between. Germline-derived CDR1 and CDR2 are SGHRS and YFSETQ. The CDR3 spans 17 residues.

The CDR3 here is CASSLGQGRHNEQFF. DNA of the CDR3: TGTGCCAGCTCACTAGGGCAGGGGCGGCACAATGAGCAGTTCTTC. The V call is TRBV18, the J call TRBJ2-1; a possible D gene is TRBD1 (6 bases). V was cut by 4 bases and J by 5 bases, with 15 bases left in between. The CDR3 contains 15 residues. Germline CDR1 is KGHSH and CDR2 is LQKENI.

CDR3 in DNA: TGTGCCAGCAGGCCGCCGGGGGGCGCCTACAATGAGCAGTTCTTC. Translated, it gives CASRPPGGAYNEQFF. The chain couples TRBV6-5 to TRBJ2-1; D may be TRBD2 (7 bases). Germline-derived CDR1 and CDR2 are MNHEY and SVGAGI. Trimming cost V 6 bases and J 2 bases, with 14 bases left between them. The CDR3 spans 15 residues.

Regarding this clone: This specimen includes other DNA sequences encoding the same CDR3. This chain links TRBV10-3 with TRBJ1-6; D perhaps matches TRBD1 (6 bases). There are 13 residues in the CDR3. The V gene lost 7 bases and the J gene lost 7 bases, with 11 bases spanning the gap. CDR1 and CDR2 from the germline V gene are ENHRY and SYGVKD. CDR3 region: CAITGGKNSPLHF. CDR3 DNA sequence: TGTGCCATCACGGGGGGCAAGAATTCACCCCTCCACTTT.

The chain combines TRBV5-8 with TRBJ1-5; D is undetermined. The CDR3 length is 14 residues. Per germline, CDR1 SGHTS and CDR2 YDEGEE. V dropped 4 bases and J dropped 7 bases, with 15 bases sitting between them. Here the CDR3 reads CASSPILEGQPQHF. CDR3 coding DNA: TGTGCCAGCAGCCCGATTTTAGAGGGCCAGCCCCAGCATTTT.

The J gene is TRBJ1-1, the V gene TRBV30, with 7 positions matching TRBD1. The CDR3 consists of 15 residues. The trim removed 5 bases at V and 3 bases at J, leaving 12 bases unmatched. The germline V gene has CDR1 GTSNPN and CDR2 SVGIG (reference sequence). The CDR3 is CAWEGDRKRDTEAFF. The CDR3 bases are TGTGCCTGGGAAGGGGACAGAAAAAGGGACACTGAAGCTTTCTTT.

This chain joins TRBV7-7 and TRBJ2-2; D unresolved. Trimming took 1 base from V and 1 from J, leaving 4 bases between them. The CDR3 totals 14 residues. CDR1 and CDR2 from the germline V gene are SSHAT and FNYEAQ (reference sequence). The CDR3 sequence: CASSLDMNTGELFF. DNA for the CDR3: TGTGCCAGCAGCTTAGATATGAACACCGGGGAGCTGTTTTTT.

V and J are TRBV15 and TRBJ2-5; perhaps TRBD1 as D (5 bases). V was cut by 0 bases and J by 2 bases, with 10 bases left in between. Germline CDR1 LNHNV, CDR2 YYDKDF (reference sequence). CDR3 length: 15 amino acids. The CDR3 is CATSRDPGKQETQYF. Here the CDR3 DNA reads TGTGCCACCAGCAGAGATCCAGGGAAACAAGAGACCCAGTACTTC.

The chain is built from TRBV11-2 and TRBJ1-2; TRBD1 agrees at 10 bases. Per the germline V gene, CDR1 is SGHAT and CDR2 is FQNNGV. This CDR3 has 16 amino acids. V was clipped by 6 bases and J by 3 bases; unmatched bases: 10. CDR3 loop: CASSPPGTGVYYGYTF. CDR3 DNA sequence: TGTGCCAGCAGTCCCCCCGGGACAGGGGTTTACTATGGCTACACCTTC.

V is TRBV7-6 and J is TRBJ2-1, with D perhaps matching TRBD2 (5 bases). V was shortened by 0 bases and J by 1 base, with 13 bases between the two germline ends. The CDR3 runs 17 residues. CDR1 and CDR2 from the germline V gene are SGHVS and FNYEAQ. This CDR3 reads CASSLAAAGFSYNEQFF. Written as DNA, the CDR3 is TGTGCCAGCAGCTTAGCGGCGGCGGGCTTTTCCTACAATGAGCAGTTCTTC.

This chain connects TRBV19 to TRBJ2-3, with 8 bases matching TRBD1. Germline loops: CDR1 LNHDA, CDR2 SQIVND (reference sequence). The trim removed 4 bases at V and 0 bases at J, leaving 12 bases unmatched. This CDR3 contains 18 residues. The chain's CDR3 is CASSTGQGFTSSTDTQYF. In DNA form, the CDR3 reads TGTGCCAGTAGTACTGGACAGGGATTCACCTCTAGCACAGATACGCAGTATTTT.

The chain has TRBV18 and TRBJ2-7, with 8 nucleotides matching TRBD2. CDR1 and CDR2 from the germline V gene are KGHSH and LQKENI. This CDR3 contains 13 residues. V shed 4 bases, J shed 6 bases, and the junction held 5 bases outside the gene matches. This chain's CDR3 is CASSQGLVSEQYF. CDR3 coding DNA: TGTGCCAGCTCACAGGGACTAGTGAGCGAGCAGTACTTC.

The rearrangement links TRBV5-1 to TRBJ2-1; 9 bases line up with TRBD2. Trimming cost V 1 base and J 6 bases; bases outside gene matches: 8. The CDR3 loop spans 16 amino acids. From germline, CDR1 is SGHRS and CDR2 YFSETQ. CDR3 protein: CASSLWFSGRGNEQFF. Written as DNA, the CDR3 is TGCGCCAGCAGCTTGTGGTTTAGCGGGAGAGGCAATGAGCAGTTCTTC.

This clone was seen just once. CDR3 residues: CASSLGATGGIMNTEAFF. Written as DNA, the CDR3 is TGTGCCAGCAGCTTAGGGGCAACAGGGGGGATCATGAACACTGAAGCTTTCTTT. The V call is TRBV7-8, the J call TRBJ1-1; 8 nucleotides line up with TRBD1. After removal of 1 base from V and 0 bases from J, the junction contained 10 bases not matched to a gene. Germline V gives CDR1 SGHVS, CDR2 FQNEAQ. CDR3 length: 18 amino acids.